This TCR beta chain derives from a study of T cells after yellow fever vaccination. Findings of the study overall: The study re-detected most primary-vaccination clones after the booster (96% CD4, 88% CD8). Overall, a small share of clonotypes was seen in both CD4 and CD8 compartments. Secondary responses were weaker yet peaked faster, day 5 versus 15.

CDR3 length: 18 amino acids. Germline V gene lookup returns CDR1 DFQATT and CDR2 SNEGSKA (reference sequence). The V gene lost 6 bases and the J gene lost 0 bases, with 21 bases spanning the gap. This clonotype has just a few counts. Its antigen is as yet unknown. Template switching with 5'RACE generated the TCR cDNA and added a universal primer site and UMIs. Each CDR3 protein is one row after TCRdb ran MiXCR on the 5' RACE reads. The sample consists of under 700,000 distinct CDR3 sequences, about 15% of them appearing once. This clonotype was obtained from a man between 18 and 35 years old who received the YFV17D yellow fever vaccine. The V gene is TRBV20-1, the J gene TRBJ2-6; possibly TRBD1 or TRBD2 for D (5 bases each). Sample: PBMCs, taken around 5 days after the first yellow fever vaccination. The CDR3 sequence: CSAKHRDQDRSGANVLTF. The CDR3 DNA reads as TGCAGTGCCAAACACCGGGACCAAGATCGCTCTGGGGCCAACGTCCTGACTTTC.